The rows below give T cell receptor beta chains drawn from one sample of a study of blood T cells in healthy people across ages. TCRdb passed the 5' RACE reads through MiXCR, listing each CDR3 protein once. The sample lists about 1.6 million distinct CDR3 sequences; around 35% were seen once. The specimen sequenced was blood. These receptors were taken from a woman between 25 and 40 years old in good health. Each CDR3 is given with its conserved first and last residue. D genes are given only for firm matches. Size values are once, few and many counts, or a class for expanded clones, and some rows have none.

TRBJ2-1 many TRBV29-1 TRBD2 TGCAGCGTTGAAGCTTGGACTAGCGGGGAGTCCTACAATGAGCAGTTCTTC CSVEAWTSGESYNEQFF
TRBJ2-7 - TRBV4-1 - TGCGTCAGCAGCCAAGACCCCCTGGGACACGAGCAGTACTTC CVSSQDPLGHEQYF
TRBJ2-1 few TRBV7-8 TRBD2 TGTGCCAGCAGCCCGCGACTAGCGGGAGTGGAGGGGGAGCAGTTCTTC CASSPRLAGVEGEQFF
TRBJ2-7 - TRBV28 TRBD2 TGTGCCAGCAGTTTAAGCGGCGGGAGATTCCCCTACGAGCAGTACTTC CASSLSGGRFPYEQYF
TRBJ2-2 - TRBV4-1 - TGCGCCAGCAGCCAAGTCGGGGCGGAAGGGACCGGGGAGCTGTTTTTT CASSQVGAEGTGELFF
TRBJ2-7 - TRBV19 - TGTGCCAGTAGTATCGGAGGCAGGGCTTACGAGCAGTACTTC CASSIGGRAYEQYF
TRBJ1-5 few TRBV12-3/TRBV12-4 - TGTGCCAGCAGAGACGACAAAGTCGGCAATCAGCCCCAGCATTTT CASRDDKVGNQPQHF
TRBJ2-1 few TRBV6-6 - TGTGCCAGCAGTACCGACCGGAGCTCCTACAATGAGCAGTTCTTC CASSTDRSSYNEQFF
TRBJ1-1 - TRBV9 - TGTGCCAGCAGCGCCAAGGGGGGGCAGAACACTGAAGCTTTCTTT CASSAKGGQNTEAFF
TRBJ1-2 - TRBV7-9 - TGTGCCAGCAGCCCATTCGGGGAGGGGAACTATGGCTACACCTTC CASSPFGEGNYGYTF
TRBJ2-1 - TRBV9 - TGTGCCAGCAGCGTAGCTACGGGACTCTCGGGCTATGAGCAGTTCTTC CASSVATGLSGYEQFF
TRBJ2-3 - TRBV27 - TGTGCCAGCAGTTTATTTCCGGGGGTTAGCACAGATATGCAGTATTTT CASSLFPGVSTDMQYF
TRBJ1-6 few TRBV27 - TGTGCCAGCCTAGGAACGGGATCACCCCTCCACTTT CASLGTGSPLHF
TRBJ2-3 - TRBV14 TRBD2 TGTGCCAGTAGCCAAGAGCGGGGGGGCGGAGATACGCAGTATTTT CASSQERGGGDTQYF
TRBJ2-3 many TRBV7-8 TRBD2 TGTGCCAGCAGTCCGATGGGGGGAGGGTTGGATACGCAGTATTTT CASSPMGGGLDTQYF
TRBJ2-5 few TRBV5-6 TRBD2 TGTGCCAGCAGCTTGGCCCTAGCGGGACCGATGACCCAGTACTTC CASSLALAGPMTQYF